This TCR beta chain comes out of a study of T cell responses to AZD1222 COVID-19 vaccine. This clone was seen a single time. V was shortened by 7 bases and J by 4 bases, with 11 bases between the two germline ends. There are 13 residues in the CDR3. Germline CDR1 SNHLY, CDR2 FYNNEI. This table comes from immunoSEQ multiplex PCR, and its TCRdb copy is limited to in-frame clones, with some not included. The sample includes approximately 150,000 clones, around 93% of them seen just once. The rearrangement joins TRBV2 to TRBJ2-1, with a weak D call TRBD2 (6 bases). This specimen was peripheral blood, taken on day 0 of AZD1222 vaccination. This clonotype originated in an adult in good health. The CDR3 nucleotides are TGTGCCAGCAAACGGGAGCGGTACAATGAGCAGTTCTTC. Protein sequence: CASKRERYNEQFF.